This T cell receptor (beta chain) was found in a study of read filtering for tumor transcriptome and immune sequencing. Study information: Transcriptome libraries were built from DNase-treated RNA. Per sample, TCR-region reads ranged about 3.5 to 11 million by IR-seq, roughly 80 to 1273 by RNA-seq. Study outcomes and limitations: IR-seq and RNA-seq agreed better without single-read clonotypes. Approximately 80% of IR-seq clonotypes had one read, totaling about 3.3% of reads; RNA-seq: around 70% and 40%.

This clonotype was recorded a few times. Antigen specificity is unknown. The CDR3 is 17 residues long. Germline V gene lookup returns CDR1 SGHRS and CDR2 YFSETQ. Trimming cost V 4 bases and J 1 base; bases outside gene matches: 8. The library was built from roughly 400 ng RNA with molecular barcoded adaptors for alpha/delta and beta/gamma chains. TCRdb itself ran the reads through MiXCR, one entry per CDR3 protein. The table shows approximately 90,000 distinct CDR3 sequences, with around 12% occurring only once. The chain is built from TRBV5-1 and TRBJ2-2, with 9 bases lining up with TRBD2. The specimen sequenced was a population of CD138-negative cells sorted from bone marrow. This clonotype was obtained from a donor aged 40 or over with multiple myeloma. This chain's CDR3 is CASSILSGRKNTGELFF. CDR3 sequence (DNA): TGCGCCAGCAGCATACTTAGCGGGAGAAAGAACACCGGGGAGCTGTTTTTT.